These 15 T cell receptor beta chains share one sample of origin, sequenced in a study of CD8+ T cells in alopecia areata. Sequencing templates came from extracted RNA that was reverse transcribed into cDNA. Data came from immunoSEQ multiplex PCR; TCRdb stores just in-frame clones and leaves some out. The sample lists over 150,000 clones; 55% to 70% were seen once. Described treatment: oral pan-JAK inhibitor, 5-10 mg twice daily. Sequenced here: CD4+ T cells sorted from blood, sampled at week 24, from a patient treated with tofacitinib. The receptors were sampled from a human donor with alopecia areata.

This clone was observed once. The rearrangement links TRBV11-2 to TRBJ2-5; 11 bases agree with TRBD2. Germline values: CDR1 SGHAT, CDR2 FQNNGV. This CDR3 has 16 amino acids. Germline trimming cut 5 bases from V and 2 bases from J; bases unmatched to any gene: 7. As DNA, the CDR3 is TGTGCCAGCAGCCCAATCATAGCGGGGGGGCAAGAGACCCAGTACTTC. Protein sequence: CASSPIIAGGQETQYF.

This clone has more than one count but fewer than ten. The CDR3 region has the DNA TGTGCCAGCAGCCCCCGACCCTACGAGCAGTACTTC. Its protein product is CASSPRPYEQYF. The rearrangement uses TRBV4-2 and TRBJ2-7; no reliable D call. V was clipped by 4 bases and J by 2 bases, with 6 bases between them. CDR3 size: 12 residues. Germline V gives CDR1 LGHNA, CDR2 YNFKEQ.

The CDR3 spells CASSGPAAGGEQFF. The CDR3 DNA sequence: TGTGCCAGCAGCGGACCGGCTGCGGGGGGTGAGCAGTTCTTC. The chain joins TRBV9 to TRBJ2-1, with TRBD2 matching over 8 bases. Trimming took 3 bases from V and 9 from J; bases not matched to a gene: 8. Germline V gives CDR1 SGDLS, CDR2 YYNGEE. The CDR3 totals 14 residues.

In this sample, this clone turned up once. The V and J genes are TRBV2 and TRBJ1-2; D is perhaps TRBD1 (6 bases). Germline assignment: CDR1 SNHLY and CDR2 FYNNEI. V was pared by 6 bases and J by 0 bases, with 14 bases between. This CDR3 region has 15 residues. The CDR3 nucleotides are TGTGCCAGCAGCCGGATTGCAGGGGCTAACTATGGCTACACCTTC. Its translation is CASSRIAGANYGYTF.

V is TRBV7-2 and J is TRBJ2-5; D gene uncertain. The CDR3 spans 16 residues. V was cut by 8 bases and J by 4 bases, with 23 bases left in between. Germline CDR1 reads SGHTA; CDR2 reads FQGNSA. The CDR3 nucleotides read TGTGCCAGCGGCTCAGTCGGTTCGACGGTCGGAGAGACCCAGTACTTC. Translated, it gives CASGSVGSTVGETQYF.

The V and J genes are TRBV2 and TRBJ1-6, with a weak D call TRBD1 (5 bases). V lost 3 bases, J lost 10 bases, and 22 bases lay in between. The germline V gene encodes CDR1 SNHLY and CDR2 FYNNEI. CDR3 length: 17 residues. CDR3 region: CASSEDMGSLWGSPLHF. The DNA of the CDR3 is TGTGCCAGCAGTGAGGACATGGGCAGCCTCTGGGGGTCACCCCTCCACTTT. Using reference TRBV2 and TRBJ1-6 for the parts outside the CDR3, the full variable domain is EPEVTQTPSHQVTQMGQEVILRCVPISNHLYFYWYRQILGQKVEFLVSFYNNEISEKSEIFDDQFSVERPDGSNFTLKIRSTKLEDSAMYFCASSEDMGSLWGSPLHFGNGTRLTVT.

This sequence joins TRBV6-6 and TRBJ2-3; D tentatively fits TRBD1 or TRBD2 (6 bases each). Germline V CDR1 and CDR2: MNHNY, SVGAGI (reference sequence). CDR3 size: 15 residues. V was shortened by 2 bases and J by 5 bases, with 14 bases between the two germline ends. CDR3 DNA: TGTGCCAGCAGTTACAAACGAGGAGGGGGAGATACGCAGTATTTT. Its translation is CASSYKRGGGDTQYF.

This chain uses TRBV5-1 with TRBJ2-2; 10 bases are a match to TRBD2. The ends lost 4 bases at V and 5 bases at J; junction bases unmatched: 8. From germline, CDR1 is SGHRS and CDR2 YFSETQ. This CDR3 spans 16 amino acids. In nucleotides, the CDR3 is TGCGCCAGCAGCCTCCCGCCTAGCGGGAGTACCGGGGAGCTGTTTTTT. Protein: CASSLPPSGSTGELFF.

This clone was detected a few times. The rearrangement joins TRBV27 to TRBJ2-3; weak D call: TRBD2 (5 bases). Germline assignment: CDR1 MNHEY and CDR2 SMNVEV (reference sequence). With 6 bases removed from V and 2 bases from J, the gap between germline ends came to 15 bases. The CDR3 runs to 15 residues. The CDR3 spells CASSPTRTPTDTQYF. The CDR3 DNA is TGTGCCAGCAGCCCTACTAGGACCCCCACAGATACGCAGTATTTT.

V gene TRBV29-1 combines with J gene TRBJ1-1; D possibly corresponds to TRBD1 (5 bases). CDR1 is SQVTM, CDR2 ANQGSEA, per germline. CDR3 length: 12 residues. Trimming removed 4 bases at V and 6 bases at J, with 12 bases between. CDR3 sequence (DNA): TGCAGCGTTGCGAGGGGCAAGGCTGAAGCTTTCTTT. Translation: CSVARGKAEAFF. Based on the CDR3 plus reference TRBV29-1 and TRBJ1-1, the full variable domain is SAVISQKPSRDICQRGTSLTIQCQVDSQVTMMFWYRQQPGQSLTLIATANQGSEATYESGFVIDKFPISRPNLTFSTLTVSNMSPEDSSIYLCSVARGKAEAFFGQGTRLTVV.

This sequence joins TRBV20-1 and TRBJ2-5; D might be TRBD1 or TRBD2, each matching 5 bases. Trimming shortened V by 5 bases and J by 9 bases, and 13 bases separated the two germline ends. From germline, CDR1 is DFQATT and CDR2 SNEGSKA (reference sequence). This CDR3 comprises 11 residues. The CDR3 nucleotides read TGCAGTGCTGGGGGACGCCCCGCCCAGTACTTC. It codes for CSAGGRPAQYF.

This chain joins TRBV2 and TRBJ2-2; 10 nucleotides match TRBD2. The CDR3 sequence is 16 residues long. Trimming at V came to 3 bases and at J to 6 bases, leaving 7 bases not matched to a gene. CDR1 is SNHLY, CDR2 FYNNEI, per germline. CDR3 loop: CASSDRGLARAGELFF. The CDR3 nucleotides read TGTGCCAGCAGTGATAGGGGACTAGCGAGAGCCGGGGAGCTGTTTTTT.

This chain connects TRBV9 to TRBJ2-1; 9 bases map to TRBD1. Germline V CDR1 and CDR2: SGDLS, YYNGEE. This CDR3 contains 15 residues. With 5 bases clipped from V and 6 bases from J, the junction kept 9 bases outside the gene matches. CDR3 region: CASSARTGVINEQFF. The CDR3 coding sequence is TGTGCCAGCAGTGCAAGGACAGGGGTGATCAATGAGCAGTTCTTC.

This clone has only a few counts. The V and J genes are TRBV5-1 and TRBJ2-3; D ambiguous. Germline-derived CDR1 and CDR2 are SGHRS and YFSETQ. Trimming took 1 base from V and 2 from J, leaving 14 bases between them. This CDR3 spans 16 amino acids. This CDR3 is CASSLYVKPATDTQYF. The DNA for the CDR3 is TGCGCCAGCAGCTTGTATGTTAAGCCGGCCACAGATACGCAGTATTTT.

The chain couples TRBV4-1 to TRBJ1-4, with D possibly matching TRBD1 (6 bases). Germline V gives CDR1 MGHRA, CDR2 YSYEKL. Trimming stripped 2 bases from V and 6 bases from J, with 7 bases between. The CDR3 is 13 amino acids. The CDR3 loop reads CASSQRTDEKLFF. CDR3 coding DNA: TGCGCCAGCAGCCAAAGGACAGATGAAAAACTGTTTTTT.